This TCR beta chain is from a study of technical replicates of blood from several donors. TCRdb's copy holds only in-frame clones and misses some; the assay was immunoSEQ multiplex PCR. The sample contains over 65,000 clones, 98% of which appear only once. Material for sequencing was T cells isolated from PBMCs. This TCR came from a human donor in good health.

The CDR3 nucleotides read TGTGCCAGCAGTTCCCACGACAGGGTGATTTGGGGCTACACCTTC. Residues: CASSSHDRVIWGYTF. V usage is TRBV28 and J usage is TRBJ1-2; 7 positions agree with TRBD1. V dropped 4 bases and J dropped 8; count of bases not matched to a gene: 13. CDR1 MDHEN and CDR2 SYDVKM come from the germline V gene. The CDR3 spans 15 residues.